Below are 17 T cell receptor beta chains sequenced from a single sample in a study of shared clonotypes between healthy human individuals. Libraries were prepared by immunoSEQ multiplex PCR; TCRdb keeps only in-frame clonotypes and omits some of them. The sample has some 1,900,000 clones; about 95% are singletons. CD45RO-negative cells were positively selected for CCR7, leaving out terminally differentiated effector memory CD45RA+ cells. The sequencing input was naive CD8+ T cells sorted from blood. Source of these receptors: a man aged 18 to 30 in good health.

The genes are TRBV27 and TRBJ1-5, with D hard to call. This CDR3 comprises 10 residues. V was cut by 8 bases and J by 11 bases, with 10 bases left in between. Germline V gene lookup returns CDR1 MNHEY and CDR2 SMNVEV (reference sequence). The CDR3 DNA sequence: TGTGCCAGCCCGTCATGGGCCCAGCATTTT. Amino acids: CASPSWAQHF.

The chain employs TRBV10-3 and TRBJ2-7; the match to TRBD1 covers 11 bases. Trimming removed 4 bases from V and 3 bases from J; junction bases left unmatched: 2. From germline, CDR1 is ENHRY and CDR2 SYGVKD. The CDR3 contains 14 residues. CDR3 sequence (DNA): TGTGCCATCAGTGGGGGGACAGGGGGCTACGAGCAGTACTTC. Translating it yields CAISGGTGGYEQYF.

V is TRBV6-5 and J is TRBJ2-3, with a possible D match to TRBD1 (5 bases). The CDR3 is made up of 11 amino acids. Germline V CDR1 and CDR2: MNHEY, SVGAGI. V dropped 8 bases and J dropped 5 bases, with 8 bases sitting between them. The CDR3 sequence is CASAGIDTQYF. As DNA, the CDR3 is TGTGCCAGCGCAGGGATAGATACGCAGTATTTT.

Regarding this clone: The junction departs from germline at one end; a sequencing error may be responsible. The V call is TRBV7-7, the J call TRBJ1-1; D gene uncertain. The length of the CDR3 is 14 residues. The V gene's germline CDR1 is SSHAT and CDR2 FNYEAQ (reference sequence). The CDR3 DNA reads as TGTGCTAGCAGCTCCCGAGGCTGGAACACTGAAGCTTTCTTT. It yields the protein CASSSRGWNTEAFF.

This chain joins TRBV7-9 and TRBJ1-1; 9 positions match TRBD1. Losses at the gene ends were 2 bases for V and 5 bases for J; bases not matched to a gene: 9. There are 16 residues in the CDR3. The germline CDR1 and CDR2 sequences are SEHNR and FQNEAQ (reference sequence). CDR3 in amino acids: CASSLQGTGLGTEAFF. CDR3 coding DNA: TGTGCCAGCAGCTTACAAGGGACAGGGTTGGGTACTGAAGCTTTCTTT. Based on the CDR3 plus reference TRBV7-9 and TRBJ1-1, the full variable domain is DTGVSQNPRHKITKRGQNVTFRCDPISEHNRLYWYRQTLGQGPEFLTYFQNEAQLEKSRLLSDRFSAERPKGSFSTLEIQRTEQGDSAMYLCASSLQGTGLGTEAFFGQGTRLTVV.

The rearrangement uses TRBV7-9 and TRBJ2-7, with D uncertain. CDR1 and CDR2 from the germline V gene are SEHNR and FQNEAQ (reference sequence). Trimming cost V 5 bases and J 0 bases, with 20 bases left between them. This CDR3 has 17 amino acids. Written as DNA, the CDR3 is TGTGCCAGCAGCCCCGGGTCAGTTCCCCCGAGCTCCTACGAGCAGTACTTC. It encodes CASSPGSVPPSSYEQYF.

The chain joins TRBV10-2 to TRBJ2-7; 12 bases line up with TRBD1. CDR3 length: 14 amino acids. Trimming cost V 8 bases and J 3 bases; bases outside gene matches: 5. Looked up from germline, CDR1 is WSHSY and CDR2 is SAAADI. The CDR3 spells CASSGTGGGYEQYF. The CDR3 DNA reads TGCGCCAGCTCGGGGACAGGGGGCGGCTACGAGCAGTACTTC.

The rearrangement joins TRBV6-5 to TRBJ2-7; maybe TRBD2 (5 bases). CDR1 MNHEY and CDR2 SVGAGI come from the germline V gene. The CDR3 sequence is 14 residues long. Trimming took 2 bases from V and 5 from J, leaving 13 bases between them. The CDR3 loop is CASSYSSEGNEQYF. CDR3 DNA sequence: TGTGCCAGCAGTTACAGCTCTGAGGGTAACGAGCAGTACTTC.

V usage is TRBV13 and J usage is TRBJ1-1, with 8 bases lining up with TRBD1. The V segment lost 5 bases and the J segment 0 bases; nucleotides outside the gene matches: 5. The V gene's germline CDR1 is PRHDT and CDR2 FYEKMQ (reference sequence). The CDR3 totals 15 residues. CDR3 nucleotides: TGTGCCAGCAGCCCCCAGGGGGCCATGAACACTGAAGCTTTCTTT. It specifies CASSPQGAMNTEAFF.

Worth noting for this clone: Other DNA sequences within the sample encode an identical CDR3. CDR3 amino acids: CASSLGQGANYGYTF. The CDR3 nucleotides are TGCGCCAGCAGCTTGGGCCAGGGGGCTAACTATGGCTACACCTTC. V usage is TRBV5-1 and J usage is TRBJ1-2, with 7 bases identical to TRBD1. In germline, CDR1 is SGHRS, CDR2 YFSETQ. The CDR3 covers 15 residues. Trimming at V came to 0 bases and at J to 0 bases, leaving 2 bases not matched to a gene.

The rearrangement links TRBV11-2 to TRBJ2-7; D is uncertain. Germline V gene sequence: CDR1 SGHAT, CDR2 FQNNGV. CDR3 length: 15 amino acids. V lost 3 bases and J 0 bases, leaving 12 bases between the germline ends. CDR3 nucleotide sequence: TGTGCCAGCAGCTTCCCTGGGTCGGTCTCCTACGAGCAGTACTTC. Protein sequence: CASSFPGSVSYEQYF.

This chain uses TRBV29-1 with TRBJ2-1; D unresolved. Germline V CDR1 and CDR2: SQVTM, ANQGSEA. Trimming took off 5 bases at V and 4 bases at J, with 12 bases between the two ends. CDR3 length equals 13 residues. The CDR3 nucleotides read TGCAGCGTTACAGTGCAGCCGTACAATGAGCAGTTCTTC. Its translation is CSVTVQPYNEQFF.

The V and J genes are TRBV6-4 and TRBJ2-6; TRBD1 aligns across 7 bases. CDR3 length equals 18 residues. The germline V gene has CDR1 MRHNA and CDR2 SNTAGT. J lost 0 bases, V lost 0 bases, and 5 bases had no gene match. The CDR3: CASSDSGTARSGANVLTF. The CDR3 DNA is TGTGCCAGCAGTGACTCAGGGACAGCGCGCTCTGGGGCCAACGTCCTGACTTTC.

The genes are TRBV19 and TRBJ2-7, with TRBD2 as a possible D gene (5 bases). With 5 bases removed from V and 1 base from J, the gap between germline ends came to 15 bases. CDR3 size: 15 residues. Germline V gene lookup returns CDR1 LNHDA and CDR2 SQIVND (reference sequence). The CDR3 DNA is TGTGCCAGTAGTCAGGAGGCTGTCGGGTCCTACGAGCAGTACTTC. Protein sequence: CASSQEAVGSYEQYF.

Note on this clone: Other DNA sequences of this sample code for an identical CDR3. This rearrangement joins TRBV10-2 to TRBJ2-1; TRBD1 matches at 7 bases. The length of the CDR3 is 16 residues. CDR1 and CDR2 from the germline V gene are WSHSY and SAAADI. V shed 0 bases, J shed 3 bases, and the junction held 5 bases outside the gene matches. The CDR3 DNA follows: TGCGCCAGCAGTGAGTCGTCAGGGGGTAGCTACAATGAGCAGTTCTTC. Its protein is CASSESSGGSYNEQFF.

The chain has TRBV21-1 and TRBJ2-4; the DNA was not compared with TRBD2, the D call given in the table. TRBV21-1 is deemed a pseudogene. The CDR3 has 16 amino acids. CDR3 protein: CASSKRQQLAKNIQYF. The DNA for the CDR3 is TGTGCCAGCAGCAAGCGGCAGCAACTAGCCAAAAACATTCAGTACTTC.

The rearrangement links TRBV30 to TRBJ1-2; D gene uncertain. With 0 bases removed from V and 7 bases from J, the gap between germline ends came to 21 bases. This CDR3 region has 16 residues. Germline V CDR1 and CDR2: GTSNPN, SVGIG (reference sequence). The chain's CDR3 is CAWSVLRLSPLAGYTF. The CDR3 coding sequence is TGTGCCTGGAGTGTACTAAGGTTGAGTCCATTGGCTGGCTACACCTTC.